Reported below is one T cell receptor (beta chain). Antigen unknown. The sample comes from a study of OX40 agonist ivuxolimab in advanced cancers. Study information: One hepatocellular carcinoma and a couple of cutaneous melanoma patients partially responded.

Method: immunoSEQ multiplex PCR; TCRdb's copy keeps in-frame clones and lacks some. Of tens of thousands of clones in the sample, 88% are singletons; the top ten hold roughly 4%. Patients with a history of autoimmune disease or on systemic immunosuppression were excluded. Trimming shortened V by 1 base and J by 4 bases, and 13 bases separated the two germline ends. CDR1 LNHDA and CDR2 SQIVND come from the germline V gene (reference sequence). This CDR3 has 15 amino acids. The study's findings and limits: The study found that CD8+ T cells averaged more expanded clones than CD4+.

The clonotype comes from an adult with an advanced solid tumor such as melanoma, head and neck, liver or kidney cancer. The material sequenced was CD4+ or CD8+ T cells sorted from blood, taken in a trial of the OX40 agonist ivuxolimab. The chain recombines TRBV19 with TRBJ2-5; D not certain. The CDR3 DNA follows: TGTGCCAGTAGTATAGGGGGTGAGCCTATAGAGACCCAGTACTTC. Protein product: CASSIGGEPIETQYF.